This is a list of T cell receptor beta chains from one sample in a study of T cell repertoires in cytomegalovirus infection. One entry per CDR3 protein results from TCRdb running MiXCR on the reads. The repertoire holds hundreds of thousands of distinct CDR3 sequences, with roughly a third as singletons. Antigen specificity for these receptors is unknown. Sample: cultured PBMCs, taken from culture after CMV antigen stimulation. All receptors derive from a human donor in good health (CMV status not recorded). Some clones in this sample may be carry-over from other donors' samples. Each CDR3 is given without its conserved first and last residue.

cdr3_aa	v_call	j_call
ASSPHVASSYNEQF	TRBV7-2	TRBJ2-1
ASRKDRGNSPLH	TRBV7-9	TRBJ1-6
ASSQDPLAGDTQY	TRBV4-3	TRBJ2-3
ASSQGDRVSDTQY	TRBV4-2	TRBJ2-3
ASSPTSGGHNEQF	TRBV11-2	TRBJ2-1
ASSLAGGPNTDTQY	TRBV7-2	TRBJ2-3
ASSLVSAEPYEQY	TRBV7-2	TRBJ2-7
ASSSPGLAGGSTDTQY	TRBV7-2	TRBJ2-3
ASSLDTGGHSPLH	TRBV5-1	TRBJ1-6
ASGTGEGYEQY	TRBV19	TRBJ2-7
SAAGALHDTQY	TRBV20-1	TRBJ2-3
ASTTSNTGELF	TRBV7-2	TRBJ2-2
ASSLMGRTYEQY	TRBV28	TRBJ2-7
ASSLFSGISYNEQF	TRBV7-2	TRBJ2-1
ASSIKGQYNEQF	TRBV12-3/TRBV12-4	TRBJ2-1
ASSLGELAYEQY	TRBV7-6	TRBJ2-7
ASSSDNAEAF	TRBV6-5	TRBJ1-1
ASSNTRAADTQY	TRBV7-9	TRBJ2-3
ASSQEDRGGRGYT	TRBV4-3	TRBJ1-2
ASSLDGLGSRPTEAF	TRBV7-9	TRBJ1-1
ASSPTGSDEQF	TRBV28	TRBJ2-1
ASSRIISRGYSNQPQH	TRBV7-8	TRBJ1-5
ASSSSYQETQY	TRBV7-2	TRBJ2-5
SFPSTGLAGGGEQF	TRBV29-1	TRBJ2-1
ASSRGPARGETQY	TRBV12-3/TRBV12-4	TRBJ2-5
ASSLGATTTDTQY	TRBV19	TRBJ2-3
ASSLGLAGGDNEQF	TRBV7-2	TRBJ2-1
ASPGPLSNQPQH	TRBV6-2/TRBV6-3	TRBJ1-5
ASSYFQGRSSYNSPLH	TRBV6-6	TRBJ1-6
ASSGGTVRSYGYT	TRBV6-1	TRBJ1-2
ASSDVSGGSYNEQF	TRBV2	TRBJ2-1
ASSFDRSSYEQY	TRBV7-2	TRBJ2-7
ASSLPAGLAGQETQY	TRBV7-6	TRBJ2-5
AIRAGGGNTEAF	TRBV10-3	TRBJ1-1
ASSEWTVYGYT	TRBV6-1	TRBJ1-2
ASSLAFGRRANTEAF	TRBV7-6	TRBJ1-1
ASSKTGYQPQH	TRBV12-3/TRBV12-4	TRBJ1-5
ASTFPVAAGANVLT	TRBV7-9	TRBJ2-6
ASSFRTSGISTDTQY	TRBV7-2	TRBJ2-3
ASSTTTVAGELF	TRBV7-2	TRBJ2-2
SASPTSGTTDTQY	TRBV20-1	TRBJ2-3
ASSLGWVNSPLH	TRBV4-1	TRBJ1-6
ASSNKVSEQY	TRBV14	TRBJ2-7
ASSLGLGSFYGYT	TRBV7-8	TRBJ1-2
ATSDQAAGERTDTQY	TRBV24-1	TRBJ2-3
ASSERDRAQPQH	TRBV2	TRBJ1-5
ASRRNRGMSNQPQH	TRBV6-2/TRBV6-3	TRBJ1-5
ASSPLAEPRDYNEQF	TRBV27	TRBJ2-1
ASSGPSEKLF	TRBV18	TRBJ1-4
ASSFGHQGADTQY	TRBV7-2	TRBJ2-3
ASSPHPTRTGELF	TRBV7-9	TRBJ2-2
SAIPGQGYSNQPQH	TRBV20-1	TRBJ1-5
ASHKRYSTEAF	TRBV19	TRBJ1-1
ASSPRDRVDEQY	TRBV5-4	TRBJ2-7
ASTLFLTGENTEAF	TRBV19	TRBJ1-1